These 2 T cell receptor beta chains originate from one sample sequenced in a study of beta chain features in type 1 diabetes. The entirety of the isolated RNA underwent reverse transcription, so expressed TCRB transcripts were sequenced. TCRdb keeps only in-frame clones here, not all; method: immunoSEQ multiplex PCR. The table has 900,000 or so clones, roughly a sixth seen once. The sample comprised naive CD4+ T cells from blood. These TCRs come from a young woman in good health.

This chain links TRBV7-9 with TRBJ1-4; TRBD1 matches 7 bases. The CDR3 has 17 residues. After removal of 5 bases from V and 3 bases from J, the junction contained 12 bases not matched to a gene. Germline-derived CDR1 and CDR2 are SEHNR and FQNEAQ (reference sequence). CDR3 DNA: TGTGCCAGCAGCCTAAACCAGGGGGGCATTGCTAATGAAAAACTGTTTTTT. Protein sequence: CASSLNQGGIANEKLFF.

The chain recombines TRBV15 with TRBJ1-5; D perhaps matches TRBD1 (5 bases). Germline V gene data show CDR1 as LNHNV and CDR2 as YYDKDF (reference sequence). Trimming removed 0 bases from V and 3 bases from J, with 9 bases in between. There are 15 residues in the CDR3. As DNA, the CDR3 is TGTGCCACCAGCAGAGATGGCAGGGTCAATCAGCCCCAGCATTTT. Translated, it gives CATSRDGRVNQPQHF.